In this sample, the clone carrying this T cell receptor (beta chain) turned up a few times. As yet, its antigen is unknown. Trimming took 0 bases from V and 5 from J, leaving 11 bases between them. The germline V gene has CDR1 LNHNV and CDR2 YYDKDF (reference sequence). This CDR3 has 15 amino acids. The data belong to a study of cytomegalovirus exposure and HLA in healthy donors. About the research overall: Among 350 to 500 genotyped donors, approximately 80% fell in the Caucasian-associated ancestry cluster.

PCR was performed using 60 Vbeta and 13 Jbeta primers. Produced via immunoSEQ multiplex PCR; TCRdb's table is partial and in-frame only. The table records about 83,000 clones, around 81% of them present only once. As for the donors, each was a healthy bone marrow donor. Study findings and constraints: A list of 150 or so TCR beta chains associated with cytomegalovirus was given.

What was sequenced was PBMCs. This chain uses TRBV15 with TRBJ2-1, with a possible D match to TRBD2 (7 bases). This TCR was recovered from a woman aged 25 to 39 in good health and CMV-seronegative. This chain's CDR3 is CATSRDWGGNNEQFF. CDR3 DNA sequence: TGTGCCACCAGCAGAGATTGGGGGGGCAACAATGAGCAGTTCTTC.